A single sample gave rise to the 15 T cell receptor beta chains below, sequenced in a study of T cell responses to AZD1222 COVID-19 vaccine. Sequenced by immunoSEQ multiplex PCR; TCRdb stores in-frame clones only, minus some. The sample lists roughly 200,000 clones, roughly 90% occurring once. The sequencing used peripheral blood, collected 28 days after the second AZD1222 dose. Source of these receptors: an adult who received the AZD1222 COVID-19 vaccine.

This clone appeared once. This chain uses TRBV16 with TRBJ1-3, with D possibly matching TRBD1 (5 bases). CDR1 KGHSY and CDR2 FQNENV come from the germline V gene. The CDR3 extends over 15 amino acids. V was trimmed by 1 base and J by 8 bases, leaving 15 bases between them. CDR3 sequence (DNA): TGTGCCAGCAGCCAATACGGGACCTCCCAGGACACCATATATTTT. This translates into CASSQYGTSQDTIYF.

This clone has a single count. DNA of the CDR3: TGTGCCAGCAGCTTAGGGGGGGACAGGGGAACAAGTTCACCCCTCCACTTT. Its translation: CASSLGGDRGTSSPLHF. The rearrangement joins TRBV7-9 to TRBJ1-6; 10 bases are shared with TRBD1. CDR3 length: 17 amino acids. V gave up 1 base and J gave up 9 bases; unmatched junction bases: 9. CDR1 is SEHNR and CDR2 is FQNEAQ in the germline V gene (reference sequence).

This chain connects TRBV6-1 to TRBJ1-5; the D is unclear. The V end was cut by 3 bases, the J end by 0 bases, with 12 bases between. Germline CDR1 reads MNHNS; CDR2 reads SASEGT. The CDR3 length is 16 residues. The CDR3 here is CASSDVRTHSNQPQHF. CDR3 in DNA: TGTGCCAGCAGTGATGTCAGGACTCATAGCAATCAGCCCCAGCATTTT.

The chain employs TRBV4-1 and TRBJ2-2; 7 nucleotides match TRBD1. The J segment lost 6 bases and the V segment lost 11 bases, leaving 6 bases of the junction unmatched. Germline V lookup: CDR1 MGHRA, CDR2 YSYEKL. This CDR3 is 12 amino acids long. DNA for the CDR3: TGCGCCGCCGAACAGGGGCCCGGGGAGCTGTTTTTT. Its protein product is CAAEQGPGELFF.

The chain links TRBV28 to TRBJ2-1; D is perhaps TRBD1 (5 bases). The CDR3 is 12 amino acids. V shed 9 bases and J shed 4 bases, with 10 bases lying between them. Germline V CDR1 and CDR2: MDHEN, SYDVKM. The CDR3 DNA is TGTGCCAGTGTCCAGGGTTACAATGAGCAGTTCTTC. Its translation is CASVQGYNEQFF. The full variable domain, its missing parts supplied by reference TRBV28 and TRBJ2-1, is DVKVTQSSRYLVKRTGEKVFLECVQDMDHENMFWYRQDPGLGLRLIYFSYDVKMKEKGDIPEGYSVSREKKERFSLILESASTNQTSMYLCASVQGYNEQFFGPGTRLTVL.

The chain recombines TRBV14 with TRBJ2-3; TRBD2 matches 7 bases. The CDR3 consists of 16 residues. The germline V gene encodes CDR1 SGHDN and CDR2 FVKESK. V trimming: 0 bases; J trimming: 2 bases; junction bases outside the gene matches: 5. The CDR3 region is CASSQDGGSSTDTQYF. The CDR3 nucleotides are TGTGCCAGCAGCCAAGACGGCGGGAGCTCCACAGATACGCAGTATTTT.

This chain uses TRBV2 with TRBJ2-3; 10 bases line up with TRBD1. V gave up 9 bases and J gave up 4 bases; unmatched junction bases: 7. From germline, CDR1 is SNHLY and CDR2 FYNNEI. The CDR3 runs 14 residues. The CDR3 loop reads CASCRDRGPDTQYF. In nucleotides, the CDR3 is TGTGCCAGTTGCCGGGACAGGGGACCAGATACGCAGTATTTT.

V and J are TRBV5-5 and TRBJ1-2, with 9 bases aligning to TRBD1. CDR3 length: 14 residues. The J segment lost 2 bases and the V segment lost 3 bases, leaving 2 bases of the junction unmatched. Per germline, CDR1 SGHKS and CDR2 YYEKEE (reference sequence). DNA of the CDR3: TGTGCCAGCAGCTCGGACAGGGGAAACTATGGCTACACCTTC. Protein sequence: CASSSDRGNYGYTF.

The chain has TRBV18 and TRBJ2-7; a weak D match, TRBD1 (5 bases). CDR1 and CDR2 from the germline V gene are KGHSH and LQKENI. The length of the CDR3 is 15 residues. V lost 5 bases to trimming and J lost 2 bases, with 16 bases between them. CDR3 nucleotide sequence: TGTGCCAGCTCATCCCCCCCAGGGCCGGCCTACGAGCAGTACTTC. As protein: CASSSPPGPAYEQYF. The full variable domain, in which reference TRBV18 and TRBJ2-7 provide the parts outside the CDR3, is NAGVMQNPRHLVRRRGQEARLRCSPMKGHSHVYWYRQLPEEGLKFMVYLQKENIIDESGMPKERFSAEFPKEGPSILRIQQVVRGDSAAYFCASSSPPGPAYEQYFGPGTRLTVT.

The chain links TRBV5-1 to TRBJ1-6; no reliable D call. CDR1 and CDR2 (germline): SGHRS, YFSETQ. The CDR3 extends over 15 amino acids. The ends were cut back, 3 bases at V and 6 bases at J, with 13 bases in the middle. The CDR3 sequence: CASSWNTDGNSPLHF. The CDR3 nucleotides read TGCGCCAGCAGCTGGAACACCGACGGTAATTCACCCCTCCACTTT.

The gene calls are TRBV10-2 and TRBJ1-1; tentative D call: TRBD1 (5 bases). Germline V lookup: CDR1 WSHSY, CDR2 SAAADI. The CDR3 is 14 residues long. V was shortened by 7 bases and J by 0 bases, with 12 bases between the two germline ends. The CDR3 bases are TGCGCCAGCACAGACAGAATCATGAACACTGAAGCTTTCTTT. It specifies CASTDRIMNTEAFF.

The chain has TRBV7-8 and TRBJ2-1; D is uncertain. Germline CDR1 and CDR2: SGHVS and FQNEAQ. This CDR3 has 18 residues. V gave up 5 bases and J gave up 5 bases, with 25 bases separating them. The CDR3 region has the DNA TGTGCCAGCAGCCCCCTGGGTGGCGGACGAAGAGAGGACAATGAGCAGTTCTTC. It specifies CASSPLGGGRREDNEQFF. Combining the CDR3 with reference TRBV7-8 and TRBJ2-1 gives the whole variable domain GAGVSQSPRYKVAKRGQDVALRCDPISGHVSLFWYQQALGQGPEFLTYFQNEAQLDKSGLPSDRFFAERPEGSVSTLKIQRTQQEDSAVYLCASSPLGGGRREDNEQFFGPGTRLTVL.

The V call is TRBV11-1, the J call TRBJ1-2; D gene unclear. Trimming removed 5 bases from V and 3 bases from J, with 13 bases in between. The CDR3 has 14 amino acids. Germline assignment: CDR1 SGHAT and CDR2 FQDESV (reference sequence). The DNA for the CDR3 is TGTGCCAGCAGCCCCTTGACGGAGTACTATGGCTACACCTTC. Translated: CASSPLTEYYGYTF.

J is TRBJ1-6 and V is TRBV6-5; D remains unclear. Germline V gene data show CDR1 as MNHEY and CDR2 as SVGAGI. Trimming shortened V by 1 base and J by 7 bases, and 2 bases separated the two germline ends. This CDR3 contains 12 residues. CDR3: CASSYYNSPLHF. The CDR3 bases are TGTGCCAGCAGTTACTACAATTCACCCCTCCACTTT.

The chain uses TRBV18 and TRBJ2-6; D is perhaps TRBD1 (6 bases). This CDR3 has 16 residues. Germline CDR1 reads KGHSH; CDR2 reads LQKENI. Deletions cut 2 bases from V and 0 bases from J, with 8 bases between. The CDR3 sequence: CASSPNRASGANVLTF. The CDR3 nucleotides are TGTGCCAGCTCACCAAACAGGGCCTCTGGGGCCAACGTCCTGACTTTC.